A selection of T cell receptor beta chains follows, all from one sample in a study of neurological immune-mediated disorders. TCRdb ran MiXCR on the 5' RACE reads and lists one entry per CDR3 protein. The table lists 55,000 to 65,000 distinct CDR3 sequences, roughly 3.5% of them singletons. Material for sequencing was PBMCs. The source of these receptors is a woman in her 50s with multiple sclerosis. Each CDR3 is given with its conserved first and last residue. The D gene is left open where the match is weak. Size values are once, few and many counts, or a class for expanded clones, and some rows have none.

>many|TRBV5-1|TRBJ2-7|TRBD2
CASSGGGGSAYEQYF
TGCGCCAGCAGCGGCGGCGGCGGGAGCGCCTACGAGCAGTACTTC
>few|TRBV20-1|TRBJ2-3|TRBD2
CSARVGTSGRQDTQYF
TGCAGTGCTAGGGTCGGGACTAGCGGGAGGCAAGATACGCAGTATTTT
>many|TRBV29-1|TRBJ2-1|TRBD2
CSGTSGSVNEQFF
TGCAGTGGGACTAGCGGGAGTGTTAATGAGCAGTTCTTC
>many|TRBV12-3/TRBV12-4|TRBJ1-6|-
CASRGADNSPLHF
TGTGCCAGCAGGGGGGCAGACAATTCACCCCTCCACTTT
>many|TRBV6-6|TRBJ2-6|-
CASSSGANVLTF
TGTGCCAGCAGTTCTGGGGCCAACGTCCTGACTTTC
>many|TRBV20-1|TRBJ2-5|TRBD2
CSARDQAGGPKTQYF
TGCAGTGCTAGAGATCAAGCGGGAGGGCCCAAGACCCAGTACTTC
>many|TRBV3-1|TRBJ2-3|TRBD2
CASSPGTSGTDTQYF
TGTGCCAGCAGCCCCGGGACTAGTGGGACAGATACGCAGTATTTT
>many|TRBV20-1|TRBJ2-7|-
CSARALMRGFSYEQYF
TGCAGTGCTAGGGCCCTTATGAGGGGCTTCTCCTACGAGCAGTACTTC
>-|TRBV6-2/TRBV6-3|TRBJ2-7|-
CASSYSKGGSYEQYF
TGTGCCAGCAGTTACTCGAAAGGGGGATCCTACGAGCAGTACTTC
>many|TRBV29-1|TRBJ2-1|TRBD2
CSVTSGRARSYNEQFF
TGCAGCGTGACTAGCGGGAGGGCTAGGTCCTACAATGAGCAGTTCTTC
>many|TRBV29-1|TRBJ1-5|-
CSVSGASNQPQHF
TGCAGCGTGAGTGGCGCCTCCAATCAGCCCCAGCATTTT
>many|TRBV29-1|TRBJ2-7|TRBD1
CSGGQGYEQYF
TGCAGCGGGGGACAGGGCTACGAGCAGTACTTC
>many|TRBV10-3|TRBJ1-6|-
CATSPTVTGNSPLHF
TGTGCCACAAGCCCGACCGTGACGGGGAATTCACCCCTCCACTTT
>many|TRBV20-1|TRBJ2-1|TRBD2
CSARTAGVDVDEQFF
TGCAGTGCTAGAACAGCGGGAGTTGATGTTGATGAGCAGTTCTTC
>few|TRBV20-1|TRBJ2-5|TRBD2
CSATRLAEVTQYF
TGCAGTGCTACCCGACTAGCTGAGGTGACCCAGTACTTC
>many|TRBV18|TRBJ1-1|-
CASSPGAEAFF
TGTGCCAGCTCCCCGGGGGCAGAAGCTTTCTTT
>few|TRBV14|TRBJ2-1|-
CASSQDLGYNEQFF
TGTGCCAGCAGCCAAGATTTGGGGTACAATGAGCAGTTCTTC
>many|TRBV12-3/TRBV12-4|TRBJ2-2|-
CASSPPRGANTGELFF
TGTGCCAGCAGTCCCCCAAGAGGCGCGAACACCGGGGAGCTGTTTTTT
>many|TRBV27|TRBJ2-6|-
CASSSKGSGANVLTF
TGTGCCAGCAGTTCAAAGGGGTCTGGGGCCAACGTCCTGACTTTC
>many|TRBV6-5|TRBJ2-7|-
CASSYRGSYEQYF
TGTGCCAGCAGTTACCGGGGCAGCTACGAGCAGTACTTC
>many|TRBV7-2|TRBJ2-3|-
CASSFVGTTDTQYF
TGTGCCAGCAGCTTCGTGGGAACCACAGATACGCAGTATTTT
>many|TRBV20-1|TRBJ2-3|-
CSARDSRRSTDTQYF
TGCAGTGCTAGAGATAGTAGGAGGAGCACAGATACGCAGTATTTT